These 28 T cell receptor beta chains came from one sample sequenced in a study of shared clonotypes between healthy human individuals. Generated by immunoSEQ multiplex PCR, the TCRdb table keeps only in-frame clones and is missing some. The sample records hundreds of thousands of clones, 92% being singletons. Naive CD8 cells, CD45RO-negative and positively selected for CCR7, excluded terminally differentiated effector memory CD45RA+ cells. Sequenced material: naive CD8+ T cells sorted from blood. The receptors stem from a man in his thirties or forties in good health.

V usage is TRBV2 and J usage is TRBJ2-1; 8 bases are shared with TRBD1. This CDR3 comprises 12 residues. With V trimmed by 7 bases and J by 6 bases, 2 bases remained unmatched. Germline V CDR1 and CDR2: SNHLY, FYNNEI. The CDR3, as DNA: TGTGCCAGCATCGACAGGGGCAATGAGCAGTTCTTC. It codes for CASIDRGNEQFF.

The V call is TRBV5-1, the J call TRBJ2-2, with 7 bases identical to TRBD1. The CDR3 length is 19 residues. The ends lost 0 bases at V and 5 bases at J; junction bases unmatched: 16. CDR1 SGHRS and CDR2 YFSETQ come from the germline V gene. CDR3 loop: CASSLGFDPGQPMTGELFF. The CDR3 DNA is TGCGCCAGCAGCTTGGGTTTCGATCCGGGACAGCCGATGACCGGGGAGCTGTTTTTT.

The chain uses TRBV10-1 and TRBJ2-1, with TRBD2 matching over 8 bases. The CDR3 loop spans 15 amino acids. V lost 2 bases to trimming and J lost 10 bases; unmatched junction nucleotides: 10. The germline gives CDR1 WNHNN, CDR2 SYGVQD (reference sequence). Written as DNA, the CDR3 is TGCGCCAGCAGTGAGCTGGGACTAGGTTCTGAGGAGCAGTTCTTC. It translates to CASSELGLGSEEQFF.

The rearrangement links TRBV27 to TRBJ2-2, with unresolved D. Germline CDR1 MNHEY, CDR2 SMNVEV (reference sequence). CDR3 length: 16 amino acids. V was clipped by 7 bases and J by 5 bases, with 20 bases between them. The CDR3 sequence: CASTVTGPVLTGELFF. The CDR3 region has the DNA TGTGCCAGCACCGTTACGGGCCCAGTGCTAACCGGGGAGCTGTTTTTT.

CDR3: CASSQDSAGAGRFNTGELFF. As DNA, the CDR3 is TGCGCCAGCAGCCAAGATTCGGCGGGAGCAGGAAGATTTAACACCGGGGAGCTGTTTTTT. J is TRBJ2-2 and V is TRBV4-3; 7 nucleotides agree with TRBD2. The V gene end was trimmed by 0 bases and the J gene end by 2 bases; junction bases not matched to a gene: 15. Germline CDR1 and CDR2: LGHNA and YSLEER. This CDR3 has 20 amino acids.

The rearrangement uses TRBV7-8 and TRBJ1-2; D might be TRBD1 (6 bases). The CDR3 sequence is 16 residues long. Germline V gene sequence: CDR1 SGHVS, CDR2 FQNEAQ. The V and J ends lost 1 base and 2 bases respectively, with 14 bases between them. The CDR3 bases are TGTGCCAGCAGCTTAGGCCGGGACATGGGAAACTATGGCTACACCTTC. Translation gives CASSLGRDMGNYGYTF.

The rearrangement links TRBV6-5 to TRBJ2-7, with 7 bases that match TRBD2. Germline loops: CDR1 MNHEY, CDR2 SVGAGI. The CDR3 runs to 15 residues. V lost 5 bases to trimming and J lost 5 bases; unmatched junction nucleotides: 12. DNA for the CDR3: TGTGCCAGCAGTCAGTGGACTAGATCGGGGGACGAGCAGTACTTC. Protein: CASSQWTRSGDEQYF.

The V gene is TRBV7-9, the J gene TRBJ1-2; D unclear. Per germline, CDR1 SEHNR and CDR2 FQNEAQ (reference sequence). The CDR3 loop spans 13 amino acids. V was trimmed by 5 bases and J by 0 bases, leaving 7 bases between them. The CDR3 DNA reads TGTGCCAGCAGCCTAGACGCTAACTATGGCTACACCTTC. It codes for CASSLDANYGYTF.

The V gene is TRBV28, the J gene TRBJ2-7; D gene unclear. This CDR3 has 12 amino acids. V lost 11 bases and J lost 2, with 13 bases in between. CDR1 and CDR2 from the germline V gene are MDHEN and SYDVKM. CDR3 coding DNA: TGTGCCTCCGCGACGGCTACCTACGAGCAGTACTTC. As protein: CASATATYEQYF.

The chain is built from TRBV5-1 and TRBJ1-4; unclear D gene. This CDR3 has 14 amino acids. V was cut by 0 bases and J by 5 bases, with 8 bases left in between. Per the germline V gene, CDR1 is SGHRS and CDR2 is YFSETQ. The CDR3 DNA is TGCGCCAGCAGCTTGGAGATCCCCAATGAAAAACTGTTTTTT. Its protein product is CASSLEIPNEKLFF.

The rearrangement links TRBV7-9 to TRBJ2-3; the D is unclear. This CDR3 comprises 15 residues. Trimming took off 5 bases at V and 8 bases at J, with 20 bases between the two ends. Looked up from germline, CDR1 is SEHNR and CDR2 is FQNEAQ (reference sequence). The CDR3: CASSPPRLVVGTQYF. DNA of the CDR3: TGTGCCAGCAGCCCCCCACGCCTTGTTGTAGGTACGCAGTATTTT.

The chain recombines TRBV28 with TRBJ2-1; D unclear. CDR1 is MDHEN, CDR2 SYDVKM, per germline. The CDR3 consists of 11 residues. The V end was cut by 7 bases, the J end by 6 bases, with 7 bases between. The CDR3 DNA sequence: TGTGCCAGCACGTCTCTCAATGAGCAGTTCTTC. This encodes CASTSLNEQFF. Variable domain in full (rest from reference TRBV28 and TRBJ2-1): DVKVTQSSRYLVKRTGEKVFLECVQDMDHENMFWYRQDPGLGLRLIYFSYDVKMKEKGDIPEGYSVSREKKERFSLILESASTNQTSMYLCASTSLNEQFFGPGTRLTVL.

The chain carries TRBV25-1 and TRBJ2-3; 7 nucleotides match TRBD1. CDR1 MGHDK and CDR2 SYGVNS come from the germline V gene. Unmatched junction bases numbered 6, after V lost 1 base and J lost 5 bases. The CDR3 runs to 15 residues. The CDR3 region is CASSEFEGAGDTQYF. The CDR3 DNA follows: TGTGCCAGCAGTGAATTCGAGGGGGCGGGAGATACGCAGTATTTT.

The gene calls are TRBV28 and TRBJ1-1; D might be TRBD1 (6 bases). V lost 5 bases, J lost 0 bases, and 10 bases lay in between. The CDR3 has 14 residues. CDR1 MDHEN and CDR2 SYDVKM come from the germline V gene. The CDR3 here is CASSNREVNTEAFF. Here the CDR3 DNA reads TGTGCCAGCAGTAACAGGGAGGTGAACACTGAAGCTTTCTTT.

The chain recombines TRBV2 with TRBJ1-2, with D uncertain. The CDR3 runs 11 residues. V lost 8 bases and J 8 bases, leaving 12 bases between the germline ends. The germline gives CDR1 SNHLY, CDR2 FYNNEI. The CDR3 DNA reads as TGTGCCAGCGGACCATCGCCGGGCTACACCTTC. This encodes CASGPSPGYTF.

Note on this clone: Within the sample, other DNA sequences also encode this same CDR3. The genes are TRBV27 and TRBJ2-1; D may correspond to TRBD1 or TRBD2 (5 bases each). This CDR3 spans 14 amino acids. CDR1 is MNHEY, CDR2 SMNVEV, per germline (reference sequence). Trimming stripped 3 bases from V and 4 bases from J, with 10 bases between. The chain's CDR3 is CASSFPGPYNEQFF. DNA for the CDR3: TGTGCCAGCAGTTTCCCGGGGCCTTACAATGAGCAGTTCTTC.

The rearrangement joins TRBV5-1 to TRBJ2-7; TRBD2 matches 11 bases. J lost 7 bases, V lost 2 bases, and 5 bases had no gene match. This CDR3 has 14 residues. Germline-derived CDR1 and CDR2 are SGHRS and YFSETQ. The CDR3 region has the DNA TGCGCCAGCAGCTTCACTAGCGGGAGTCGGGAGCAGTACTTC. Translated, it gives CASSFTSGSREQYF.

The chain links TRBV7-9 to TRBJ2-1; TRBD1 agrees at 12 bases. Germline V gene sequence: CDR1 SEHNR, CDR2 FQNEAQ (reference sequence). CDR3 length equals 15 residues. Trimming removed 6 bases from V and 8 bases from J; junction bases left unmatched: 8. The CDR3 DNA is TGTGCCAGCAGACCTCGGGACAGGGGGCTTGATGAGCAGTTCTTC. It translates to CASRPRDRGLDEQFF.

The chain joins TRBV19 to TRBJ2-1; D is ambiguous. The CDR3 runs to 15 residues. The V end was cut by 4 bases, the J end by 10 bases, with 20 bases between. Germline V lookup: CDR1 LNHDA, CDR2 SQIVND (reference sequence). The CDR3 protein is CASSTNSYTDGEQFF. The CDR3 bases are TGTGCCAGTAGTACCAACTCATACACGGACGGCGAGCAGTTCTTC. The full variable domain, its missing parts supplied by reference TRBV19 and TRBJ2-1, is DGGITQSPKYLFRKEGQNVTLSCEQNLNHDAMYWYRQDPGQGLRLIYYSQIVNDFQKGDIAEGYSVSREKKESFPLTVTSAQKNPTAFYLCASSTNSYTDGEQFFGPGTRLTVL.

In the case of this clone: The same CDR3 also results from other DNA sequences found in this sample. The chain carries TRBV7-9 and TRBJ1-3; a weak D match, TRBD1 (5 bases). The CDR3 spans 15 residues. The germline gives CDR1 SEHNR, CDR2 FQNEAQ (reference sequence). With 4 bases removed from V and 1 base from J, the gap between germline ends came to 11 bases. For the CDR3, the DNA is TGTGCCAGCAGCTCACCGCGGGGGTCTGGAAACACCATATATTTT. As protein: CASSSPRGSGNTIYF. Together with reference TRBV7-9 and TRBJ1-3, the CDR3 gives the full variable domain: DTGVSQNPRHKITKRGQNVTFRCDPISEHNRLYWYRQTLGQGPEFLTYFQNEAQLEKSRLLSDRFSAERPKGSFSTLEIQRTEQGDSAMYLCASSSPRGSGNTIYFGEGSWLTVV.

The chain is built from TRBV29-1 and TRBJ2-1; 7 bases are shared with TRBD1. Trimming removed 7 bases from V and 15 bases from J; junction bases left unmatched: 21. This CDR3 comprises 14 residues. Germline lookup yields CDR1 SQVTM and CDR2 ANQGSEA. CDR3 sequence reads: CSAIGPGTVSRGFF. Here the CDR3 DNA reads TGCAGCGCAATTGGTCCCGGGACAGTATCCAGGGGGTTCTTC.

The chain has TRBV11-2 and TRBJ2-7; TRBD1 might be the D (6 bases). The CDR3 extends over 14 amino acids. Trimming removed 5 bases at V and 3 bases at J, with 14 bases between. Germline values: CDR1 SGHAT, CDR2 FQNNGV. CDR3 residues: CASSPRDKDYEQYF. CDR3 in DNA: TGTGCCAGCAGCCCCCGGGACAAGGACTACGAGCAGTACTTC.

This chain connects TRBV10-2 to TRBJ2-2, with D possibly matching TRBD1 (5 bases). The CDR3 has 16 amino acids. Trimming removed 7 bases from V and 1 base from J, with 16 bases in between. The germline gives CDR1 WSHSY, CDR2 SAAADI. Here the CDR3 DNA reads TGCGCCAGCAACCCCCTCAGGGAATTGAACACCGGGGAGCTGTTTTTT. This gives the protein CASNPLRELNTGELFF.

This chain connects TRBV29-1 to TRBJ2-6, with TRBD2 identical over 8 bases. The CDR3 sequence is 14 residues long. V was pared by 7 bases and J by 0 bases, with 2 bases of the junction left unmatched. Germline assignment: CDR1 SQVTM and CDR2 ANQGSEA. In nucleotides, the CDR3 is TGCAGCGCCCGGGAGGGCTCTGGGGCCAACGTCCTGACTTTC. Translating gives CSAREGSGANVLTF. Drawing the rest from reference TRBV29-1 and TRBJ2-6, the complete variable domain is SAVISQKPSRDICQRGTSLTIQCQVDSQVTMMFWYRQQPGQSLTLIATANQGSEATYESGFVIDKFPISRPNLTFSTLTVSNMSPEDSSIYLCSAREGSGANVLTFGAGSRLTVL.

The chain carries TRBV19 and TRBJ2-3; D call uncertain. CDR1 is LNHDA, CDR2 SQIVND, per germline (reference sequence). The ends were cut back, 6 bases at V and 3 bases at J, with 16 bases in the middle. The CDR3 sequence is 15 residues long. The CDR3 region is CASRTQVFRTDTQYF. For the CDR3, the DNA is TGTGCCAGTAGAACCCAGGTCTTCAGGACAGATACGCAGTATTTT.

Turning to this clone: A much bigger clone sits one base away, suggesting this may be a read error. The chain employs TRBV13 and TRBJ2-3, with TRBD2 matching over 7 bases. The CDR3 totals 17 residues. Germline trimming cut 2 bases from V and 9 bases from J; bases unmatched to any gene: 17. Germline V CDR1 and CDR2: PRHDT, FYEKMQ (reference sequence). The CDR3 bases are TGTGCCAGCAGCTTAAAGTTGGCGGGAGCGAGGGGTGGGACGCAGTATTTT. Protein: CASSLKLAGARGGTQYF.

This clone was counted ten times or more. The chain is built from TRBV6-4 and TRBJ2-2, with D possibly being TRBD2 (5 bases). Germline V gene data show CDR1 as MRHNA and CDR2 as SNTAGT. CDR3 size: 15 residues. With 0 bases removed from V and 0 bases from J, the gap between germline ends came to 5 bases. CDR3 sequence: CASSDSSANTGELFF. CDR3 bases: TGTGCCAGCAGTGACTCTAGCGCGAACACCGGGGAGCTGTTTTTT.

This chain uses TRBV4-1 with TRBJ1-1; 8 bases map to TRBD1. The V gene end was trimmed by 5 bases and the J gene end by 7 bases; junction bases not matched to a gene: 9. The germline V gene has CDR1 MGHRA and CDR2 YSYEKL. This CDR3 is 14 amino acids long. CDR3 bases: TGCGCCAGCAGCGACCTAACAGGGGGGTTTGAAGCTTTCTTT. Protein sequence: CASSDLTGGFEAFF.